The 19 T cell receptor beta chains below were found in one sample sequenced in a study of metastatic and nonmetastatic thyroid tumors. Treatment of any kind had been given to no patient before thyroid surgery. TCRdb re-processed the PCR reads through MiXCR. The sample records tens of thousands of clones, 25% to 30% being singletons. Sequenced: blood. These receptors were collected from a male donor with papillary thyroid cancer or a benign thyroid nodule (not recorded which). Some clones in this sample may be carry-over from other donors' samples.

This clone was detected many times. This chain uses TRBV3-1 with TRBJ1-2; TRBD1 aligns across 7 bases. This CDR3 is 14 amino acids long. The germline V gene has CDR1 LGHDT and CDR2 YNNKEL (reference sequence). V trimming: 0 bases; J trimming: 3 bases; junction bases outside the gene matches: 1. The CDR3 nucleotides read TGTGCCAGCAGCCAAGATCAGGGGGACTATGGCTACACCTTC. Translating gives CASSQDQGDYGYTF.

The chain employs TRBV6-1 and TRBJ2-1, with 12 bases that match TRBD2. V gave up 6 bases and J gave up 9 bases; unmatched junction bases: 12. Germline-derived CDR1 and CDR2 are MNHNS and SASEGT. This CDR3 contains 16 residues. CDR3 loop: CASRLPGLAGRGEQFF. CDR3 DNA sequence: TGTGCCAGCAGACTCCCAGGACTAGCGGGAAGGGGTGAGCAGTTCTTC.

This clone was found many times. The chain joins TRBV24-1 to TRBJ2-5; 8 nucleotides agree with TRBD1. Looked up from germline, CDR1 is KGHDR and CDR2 is SFDVKD. V gave up 3 bases and J gave up 1 base; unmatched junction bases: 15. The CDR3 has 19 amino acids. The CDR3 nucleotides read TGTGCCACCAGTGATCAATCCACCGGGACAGGCCGACCCCAAGAGACCCAGTACTTC. Protein product: CATSDQSTGTGRPQETQYF.

The chain employs TRBV28 and TRBJ1-1; a weak D match, TRBD1 (5 bases). Germline values: CDR1 MDHEN, CDR2 SYDVKM. The CDR3 totals 15 residues. V was clipped by 5 bases and J by 2 bases, with 15 bases between them. CDR3 bases: TGTGCCAGCAGTGGGGGAAGTGGCATTAACACTGAAGCTTTCTTT. Residues: CASSGGSGINTEAFF.

This rearrangement joins TRBV11-3 to TRBJ2-7; D is unresolved. V lost 5 bases to trimming and J lost 2 bases, with 10 bases between them. Germline V CDR1 and CDR2: SGHNT, YENEEA. The CDR3 loop spans 13 amino acids. The CDR3 bases are TGTGCCAGCAGCCCGACTGACACCTACGAGCAGTACTTC. Its translation is CASSPTDTYEQYF.

This clone has ten or more counts. In DNA form, the CDR3 reads TGTGCCAGCAGTGACTCACAGGGGGCCGGGGAGCTGTTTTTT. The encoded protein is CASSDSQGAGELFF. The chain couples TRBV6-4 to TRBJ2-2, with 8 positions matching TRBD1. Losses at the gene ends were 0 bases for V and 6 bases for J; bases not matched to a gene: 0. This CDR3 has 14 amino acids. Germline values: CDR1 MRHNA, CDR2 SNTAGT.

This clone appeared many times. V usage is TRBV19 and J usage is TRBJ2-7, with D tentatively TRBD2 (7 bases). CDR3 size: 15 residues. Germline V gene lookup returns CDR1 LNHDA and CDR2 SQIVND (reference sequence). Trimming removed 4 bases at V and 0 bases at J, with 13 bases between. The CDR3 reads CASSKGRGSSYEQYF. As DNA, the CDR3 is TGTGCCAGTAGTAAAGGGAGGGGGAGCTCCTACGAGCAGTACTTC.

The rearrangement uses TRBV9 and TRBJ2-2; D remains ambiguous. Germline CDR1 reads SGDLS; CDR2 reads YYNGEE. The V and J ends lost 4 bases and 6 bases respectively, with 10 bases between them. The CDR3 extends over 13 amino acids. CDR3 sequence: CASSHPPSGELFF. As DNA, the CDR3 is TGTGCCAGCAGCCACCCCCCGTCCGGGGAGCTGTTTTTT.

V usage is TRBV15 and J usage is TRBJ2-3, with TRBD2 matching over 13 bases. The V gene's germline CDR1 is LNHNV and CDR2 YYDKDF (reference sequence). Unmatched junction bases numbered 6, after V lost 5 bases and J lost 4 bases. This CDR3 is 16 amino acids long. DNA of the CDR3: TGTGCCACCAGCGTTGGGACTAGCGGGGTCGCAGATACGCAGTATTTT. Residues: CATSVGTSGVADTQYF. Supplemented by reference TRBV15 and TRBJ2-3, the full variable domain reads DAMVIQNPRYQVTQFGKPVTLSCSQTLNHNVMYWYQQKSSQAPKLLFHYYDKDFNNEADTPDNFQSRRPNTSFCFLDIRSPGLGDTAMYLCATSVGTSGVADTQYFGPGTRLTVL.

This clone was seen a single time. The V gene is TRBV20-1, the J gene TRBJ1-2; 9 nucleotides line up with TRBD1. J lost 4 bases, V lost 4 bases, and 7 bases had no gene match. Germline V gives CDR1 DFQATT, CDR2 SNEGSKA (reference sequence). The CDR3 is 14 amino acids. CDR3 coding DNA: TGCAGTGCTACCCCCGGGACAGGGACCTATGGCTACACCTTC. Translated, it gives CSATPGTGTYGYTF.

This clone was detected ten times or more. J is TRBJ1-1 and V is TRBV20-1, with D maybe TRBD1 (5 bases). V lost 5 bases and J lost 6, with 16 bases in between. Germline V lookup: CDR1 DFQATT, CDR2 SNEGSKA (reference sequence). The CDR3 is 13 residues long. The CDR3 is CSADPGPGAEAFF. In DNA form, the CDR3 reads TGCAGTGCTGATCCGGGACCTGGGGCTGAAGCTTTCTTT.

This clone was seen more than once but under ten times. The gene calls are TRBV6-1 and TRBJ1-2, with D possibly TRBD1 on 5 matching bases. The germline V and J ends were trimmed by 6 bases and 5 bases, with 10 bases remaining between them. Germline V gene lookup returns CDR1 MNHNS and CDR2 SASEGT. The CDR3 extends over 12 amino acids. The CDR3 DNA sequence: TGTGCCAGCAGAGGGGCTCCTTATGGCTACACCTTC. It translates to CASRGAPYGYTF.

This clone came up many times. The CDR3 region has the DNA TGTGCCAGCAGTCCTTGGTTACAAGTGACAGATACGCAGTATTTT. Translating it yields CASSPWLQVTDTQYF. The chain recombines TRBV6-1 with TRBJ2-3; no clear D gene. CDR1 and CDR2 from the germline V gene are MNHNS and SASEGT. The CDR3 contains 15 residues. Trimming left V 5 bases short and J 3 bases short, with 15 bases between.

The rearrangement joins TRBV18 to TRBJ1-2; D gene uncertain. This CDR3 is built from 11 residues. V was shortened by 5 bases and J by 9 bases, with 10 bases between the two germline ends. Germline V gene data show CDR1 as KGHSH and CDR2 as LQKENI. The CDR3 DNA sequence: TGTGCCAGCTCATCTCAGGCCAGCTACACCTTC. It is translated as CASSSQASYTF.

This chain joins TRBV11-3 and TRBJ2-5; D unresolved. The CDR3 contains 13 residues. Trimming took off 0 bases at V and 5 bases at J, with 7 bases between the two ends. Germline V lookup: CDR1 SGHNT, CDR2 YENEEA. CDR3 nucleotide sequence: TGTGCCAGCAGCTTAGACGGCCAGGAGACCCAGTACTTC. Translated: CASSLDGQETQYF.

This clone has just one count. A read error may account for a junction end that differs from germline. The rearrangement links TRBV5-1 to TRBJ1-2; D is possibly TRBD1 (6 bases). The V gene's germline CDR1 is SGHRS and CDR2 YFSETQ. The CDR3 consists of 13 residues. CDR3: CARSDRTLGGSTF. CDR3 in DNA: TGCGCCCGCAGCGACAGGACCTTGGGGGGCTCCACCTTC.

This clone has at least ten counts. The gene calls are TRBV18 and TRBJ2-7; TRBD2 matches at 8 bases. V shed 3 bases, J shed 3 bases, and the junction held 1 base outside the gene matches. Germline CDR1 is KGHSH and CDR2 is LQKENI. The CDR3 is made up of 13 amino acids. This CDR3 is CASSPGLDYEQYF. CDR3 in DNA: TGTGCCAGCTCACCGGGACTAGACTACGAGCAGTACTTC.

This clone was seen a few times. The junction departs from germline at one end; a sequencing error may be responsible. V is TRBV28 and J is TRBJ1-2; D is unresolved. This CDR3 spans 13 amino acids. The germline V gene encodes CDR1 MDHEN and CDR2 SYDVKM. The CDR3 sequence: CASTRVVPYVYTF. Written as DNA, the CDR3 is TGTGCCAGCACCCGAGTGGTGCCCTATGTCTACACCTTC.

This clone was counted once. V and J are TRBV15 and TRBJ2-1; D is unclear. The CDR3 has 18 amino acids. Trimming stripped 0 bases from V and 4 bases from J, with 19 bases between. Germline V lookup: CDR1 LNHNV, CDR2 YYDKDF (reference sequence). CDR3 loop: CATSRDQQFRYNYNEQFF. The CDR3 DNA follows: TGTGCCACCAGCAGAGATCAACAGTTTCGGTACAATTACAATGAGCAGTTCTTC.